This T cell receptor (beta chain) was recorded in a study of T cell repertoires and HLA-DP antigens. Trimming left V 1 base short and J 9 bases short, with 6 bases between. The CDR3 is made up of 11 amino acids. Germline CDR1 is KGHSH and CDR2 is LQKENI. Profiled with immunoSEQ multiplex PCR; TCRdb holds only in-frame clones, not every one. The sample includes around 110,000 clones, more than 85% seen only once; the top ten take 0.25% to 0.3%. Study conclusions and caveats: Sorted CD137+ clonality was 0.3 to 0.5 for both alloantigens, versus around 0.04 pre-culture.

Comment on this clone: Antigen: not known.

The sequence derives from a woman in her late teens or twenties in good health and CMV-seronegative. The V call is TRBV18, the J call TRBJ1-1; D ambiguous. Sequences were obtained from CD4+ T cells from PBMCs. CDR3 in amino acids: CASSPQGQAFF. The DNA for the CDR3 is TGTGCCAGCTCACCACAAGGGCAAGCTTTCTTT.